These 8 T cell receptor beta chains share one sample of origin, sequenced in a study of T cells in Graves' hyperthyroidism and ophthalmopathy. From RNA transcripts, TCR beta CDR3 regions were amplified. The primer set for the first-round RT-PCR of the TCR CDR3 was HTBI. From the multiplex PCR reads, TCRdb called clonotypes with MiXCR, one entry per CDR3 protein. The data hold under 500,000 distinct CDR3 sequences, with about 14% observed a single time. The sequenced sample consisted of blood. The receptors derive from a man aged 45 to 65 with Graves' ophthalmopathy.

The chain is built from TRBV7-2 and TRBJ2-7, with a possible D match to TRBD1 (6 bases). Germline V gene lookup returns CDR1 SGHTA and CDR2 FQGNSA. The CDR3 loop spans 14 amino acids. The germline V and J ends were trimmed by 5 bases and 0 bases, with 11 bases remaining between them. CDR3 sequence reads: CASSAGQSSYEQYF. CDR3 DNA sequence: TGTGCCAGCAGCGCAGGACAGAGCTCCTACGAGCAGTACTTC.

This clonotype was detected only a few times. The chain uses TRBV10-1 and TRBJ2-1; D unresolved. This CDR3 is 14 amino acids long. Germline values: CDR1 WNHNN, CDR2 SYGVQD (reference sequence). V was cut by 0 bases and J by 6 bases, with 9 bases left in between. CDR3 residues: CASSESRTVNEQFF. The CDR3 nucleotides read TGCGCCAGCAGTGAGTCACGGACCGTCAATGAGCAGTTCTTC.

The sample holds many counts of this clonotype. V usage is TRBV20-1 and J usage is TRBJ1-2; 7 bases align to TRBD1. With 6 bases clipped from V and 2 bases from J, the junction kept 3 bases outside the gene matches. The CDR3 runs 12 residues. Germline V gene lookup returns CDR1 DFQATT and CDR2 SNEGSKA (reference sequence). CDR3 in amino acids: CSAEGANYGYTF. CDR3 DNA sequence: TGCAGTGCCGAGGGGGCCAACTATGGCTACACCTTC.

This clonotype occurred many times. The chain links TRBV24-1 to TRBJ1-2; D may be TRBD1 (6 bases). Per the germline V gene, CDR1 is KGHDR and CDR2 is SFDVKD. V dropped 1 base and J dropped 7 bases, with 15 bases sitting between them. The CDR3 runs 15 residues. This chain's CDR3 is CATSDFGGPHPGYTF. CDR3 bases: TGTGCCACCAGTGATTTCGGGGGGCCGCACCCTGGCTACACCTTC.

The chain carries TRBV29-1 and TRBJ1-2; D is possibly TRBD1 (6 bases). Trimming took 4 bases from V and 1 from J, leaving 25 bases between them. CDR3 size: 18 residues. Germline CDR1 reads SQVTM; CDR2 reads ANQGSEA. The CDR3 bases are TGCAGCGTTGTAGGGCAGGGGCCCAACCCCCTTGATAACTATGGCTACACCTTC. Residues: CSVVGQGPNPLDNYGYTF.

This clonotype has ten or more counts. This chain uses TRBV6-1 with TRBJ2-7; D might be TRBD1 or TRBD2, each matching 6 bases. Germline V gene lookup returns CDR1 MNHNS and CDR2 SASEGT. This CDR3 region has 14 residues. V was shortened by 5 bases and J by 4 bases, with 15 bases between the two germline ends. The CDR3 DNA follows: TGTGCCAGCAGTTACGACACAGGGAGGTACGAGCAGTACTTC. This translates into CASSYDTGRYEQYF.

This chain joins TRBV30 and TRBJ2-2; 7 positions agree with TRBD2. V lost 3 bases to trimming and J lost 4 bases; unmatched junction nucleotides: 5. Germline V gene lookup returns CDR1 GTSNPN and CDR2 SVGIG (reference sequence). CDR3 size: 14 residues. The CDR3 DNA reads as TGTGCCTGGAGGGCAGGGAGGGGCACCGGGGAGCTGTTTTTT. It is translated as CAWRAGRGTGELFF.

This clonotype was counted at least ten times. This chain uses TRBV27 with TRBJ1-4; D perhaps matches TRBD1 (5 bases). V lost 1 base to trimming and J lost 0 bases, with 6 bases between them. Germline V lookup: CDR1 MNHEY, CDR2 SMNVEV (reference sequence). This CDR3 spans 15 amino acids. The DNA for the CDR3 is TGTGCCAGCAGTTTATGGGGCACAACTAATGAAAAACTGTTTTTT. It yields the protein CASSLWGTTNEKLFF.